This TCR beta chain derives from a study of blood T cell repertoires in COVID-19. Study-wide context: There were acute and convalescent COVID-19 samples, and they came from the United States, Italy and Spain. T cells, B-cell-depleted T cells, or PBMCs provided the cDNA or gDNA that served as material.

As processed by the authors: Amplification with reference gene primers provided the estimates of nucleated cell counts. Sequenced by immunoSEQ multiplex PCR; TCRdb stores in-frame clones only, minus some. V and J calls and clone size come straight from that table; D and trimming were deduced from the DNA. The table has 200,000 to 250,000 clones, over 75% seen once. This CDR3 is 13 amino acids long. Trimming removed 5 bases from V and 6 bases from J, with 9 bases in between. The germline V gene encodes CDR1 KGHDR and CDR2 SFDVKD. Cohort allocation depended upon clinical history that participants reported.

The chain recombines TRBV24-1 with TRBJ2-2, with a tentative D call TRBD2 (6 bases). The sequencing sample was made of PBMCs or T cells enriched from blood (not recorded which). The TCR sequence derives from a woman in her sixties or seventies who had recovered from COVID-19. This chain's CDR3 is CATSVGGSGELFF. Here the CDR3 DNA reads TGTGCCACCAGTGTGGGGGGTTCCGGGGAGCTGTTTTTT.